This entry lists 16 T cell receptor beta chains sequenced from one sample in a study of T cell repertoires in cytomegalovirus infection. TCRdb analysed the reads with MiXCR anew, one entry per CDR3 protein. The sample contains about 450,000 distinct CDR3 sequences, approximately 33% of which appear only once. The sequencing input was PBMCs. The receptors were gathered from a human donor in good health (CMV status not recorded). Some clones in this sample may be carry-over from other donors' samples.

At least ten counts were recorded for this clonotype. The chain couples TRBV7-8 to TRBJ2-1, with D unresolved. Germline loops: CDR1 SGHVS, CDR2 FQNEAQ. The CDR3 spans 12 residues. Trimming shortened V by 5 bases and J by 9 bases, and 11 bases separated the two germline ends. CDR3 nucleotide sequence: TGTGCCAGCAGCCCCCACCTAGGTGAGCAGTTCTTC. Translated: CASSPHLGEQFF.

This clonotype was detected only a few times. This chain links TRBV7-6 with TRBJ2-7, with 7 bases that match TRBD1. CDR1 is SGHVS, CDR2 FNYEAQ, per germline. CDR3 length equals 15 residues. V was pared by 5 bases and J by 6 bases, with 13 bases of the junction left unmatched. The CDR3 sequence is CASSNTDRVGSEQYF. CDR3 bases: TGTGCCAGCAGCAACACCGACAGGGTTGGATCCGAGCAGTACTTC.

With regard to this clonotype: A much more abundant neighbour one base away suggests this may be a read error. The gene calls are TRBV19 and TRBJ1-1; TRBD1 is a possible D gene (5 bases). This CDR3 is 14 amino acids long. Trimming removed 6 bases from V and 5 bases from J, with 16 bases in between. Germline CDR1 reads LNHDA; CDR2 reads SQIVND (reference sequence). The CDR3 sequence is CASSLRDWETEAFF. As DNA, the CDR3 is TGTGCCAGTAGCCTCCGGGACTGGGAGACTGAAGCTTTCTTT.

Details on this clonotype: One junction end disagrees with the germline gene, perhaps due to a read error. This sequence joins TRBV11-1 and TRBJ2-5; 8 bases are shared with TRBD2. Germline V gene sequence: CDR1 SGHAT, CDR2 FQDESV (reference sequence). The CDR3 contains 16 residues. CDR3 region: CASSPGRLAPAETQSF. As DNA, the CDR3 is TGTGCCAGCAGCCCCGGCAGACTAGCGCCTGCAGAGACACAGTCCTTC.

To note about this clonotype: Compared with germline, one end of the junction differs, possibly owing to a read error. J is TRBJ1-6 and V is TRBV4-1, with no clear D. Per the germline V gene, CDR1 is MGHRA and CDR2 is YSYEKL. CDR3 length equals 14 residues. CDR3 DNA: TGCGCCAGCAGCCAAGATAGGCAGAATTCACCCCTCCAATTT. Amino acids: CASSQDRQNSPLQF.

In this sample, this clonotype turned up a few times. This chain joins TRBV18 and TRBJ2-7; the D gene is possibly TRBD1 (6 bases). Germline-derived CDR1 and CDR2 are KGHSH and LQKENI. The CDR3 has 14 amino acids. V dropped 2 bases and J dropped 5 bases, with 13 bases sitting between them. The CDR3, as DNA: TGTGCCAGCTCACCAAGACAGGAGGTGAACGAGCAGTACTTC. Protein: CASSPRQEVNEQYF.

V usage is TRBV11-3 and J usage is TRBJ2-3, with D hard to call. The CDR3 has 13 residues. Germline lookup yields CDR1 SGHNT and CDR2 YENEEA. V was shortened by 5 bases and J by 0 bases, with 6 bases between the two germline ends. CDR3 amino acids: CASSPTSTDTQYF. In DNA, the CDR3 is TGTGCCAGCAGCCCGACTAGCACAGATACGCAGTATTTT.

This clonotype was picked up one time. The chain combines TRBV5-1 with TRBJ2-7; the D is unclear. The CDR3 is 15 amino acids. CDR1 SGHRS and CDR2 YFSETQ come from the germline V gene. V gave up 0 bases and J gave up 2 bases, with 12 bases separating them. The CDR3 region has the DNA TGCGCCAGCAGCTTGGAGGCGGCAGCAACCTACGAGCAGTACTTC. It yields the protein CASSLEAAATYEQYF.

This clonotype was seen only a few times. The rearrangement joins TRBV10-1 to TRBJ1-2; a weak D match, TRBD1 (5 bases). The V end lost 0 bases, the J end lost 7 bases, and 18 bases lay between the germline ends. This CDR3 is built from 16 residues. Per the germline V gene, CDR1 is WNHNN and CDR2 is SYGVQD (reference sequence). CDR3 amino acids: CASSESKTENYSGYTF. The CDR3 DNA is TGCGCCAGCAGTGAGTCGAAGACAGAGAACTATTCTGGCTACACCTTC.

Concerning this clonotype: Relative to the germline gene, one junction end is altered; a read error may explain this. The chain combines TRBV7-6 with TRBJ2-3; 7 bases line up with TRBD1. Germline V gene data show CDR1 as SGHVS and CDR2 as FNYEAQ. The CDR3 has 16 residues. The CDR3 reads CASSYRRDRGTDTPSF. The CDR3 DNA reads as TGTGCCAGCAGCTACCGTCGGGACAGAGGCACAGATACGCCGTCTTTT. Full variable domain (missing parts from reference TRBV7-6 and TRBJ2-3): GAGVSQSPRYKVTKRGQDVALRCDPISGHVSLYWYRQALGQGPEFLTYFNYEAQQDKSGLPNDRFSAERPEGSISTLTIQRTEQRDSAMYRCASSYRRDRGTDTPSFGPGTRLTVL.

The V and J genes are TRBV27 and TRBJ1-1; D is unclear. V was cut by 3 bases and J by 8 bases, with 13 bases left in between. The CDR3 runs 13 residues. Germline V CDR1 and CDR2: MNHEY, SMNVEV (reference sequence). The CDR3 loop reads CASSLYSTSEAFF. The CDR3 nucleotides read TGTGCCAGCAGTTTGTACAGTACTTCCGAAGCTTTCTTT.

This clonotype was counted a few times. The chain joins TRBV24-1 to TRBJ1-2; D is uncertain. The CDR3 is 12 residues long. Germline-derived CDR1 and CDR2 are KGHDR and SFDVKD. Trimming stripped 5 bases from V and 6 bases from J, with 9 bases between. Here the CDR3 reads CATSGREHGYTF. DNA for the CDR3: TGTGCCACCAGTGGAAGGGAGCATGGCTACACCTTC.

This clonotype was seen only a few times. The rearrangement joins TRBV7-2 to TRBJ2-5; TRBD1 might be the D (5 bases). Looked up from germline, CDR1 is SGHTA and CDR2 is FQGNSA. CDR3 length equals 14 residues. The V gene lost 1 base and the J gene lost 5 bases, with 11 bases spanning the gap. CDR3 sequence reads: CASSLGAGPETQYF. DNA of the CDR3: TGTGCCAGCAGCTTAGGAGCAGGGCCGGAGACCCAGTACTTC.

This clonotype showed up many times. The V call is TRBV18, the J call TRBJ1-4; D perhaps matches TRBD1 (5 bases). This CDR3 is 13 amino acids long. Germline lookup yields CDR1 KGHSH and CDR2 LQKENI. Between the trimmed V and J ends, which lost 6 bases and 4 bases, there was a span of 9 bases. The CDR3 sequence is CASSRGRNEKLFF. The CDR3 DNA reads TGTGCCAGCTCGCGGGGCCGTAATGAAAAACTGTTTTTT.

The rearrangement joins TRBV2 to TRBJ1-1; D is undetermined. Trimming left V 2 bases short and J 8 bases short, with 18 bases between. From germline, CDR1 is SNHLY and CDR2 FYNNEI. This CDR3 is 15 amino acids long. The DNA of the CDR3 is TGTGCCAGCAGTGAAATGCGGACCGACTCCTCGGAAGCTTTCTTT. Its protein product is CASSEMRTDSSEAFF.

The CDR3 nucleotides are TGTGCCAGCAGTTTGACCCATAGCTCCTACGAGCAGTACTTC. This translates into CASSLTHSSYEQYF. The rearrangement links TRBV6-1 to TRBJ2-7, with D uncertain. Germline V lookup: CDR1 MNHNS, CDR2 SASEGT. The V end lost 5 bases, the J end lost 0 bases, and 11 bases lay between the germline ends. The CDR3 has 14 amino acids.